This T cell receptor beta chain was profiled in a study of T cells after yellow fever vaccination. The junction had 5 bases not matched to a gene; V was cut back by 3 bases and J by 6 bases. Germline CDR1 is SGHRS and CDR2 is YFSETQ. This CDR3 has 14 amino acids. Template switching with 5'RACE generated the TCR cDNA and added a universal primer site and UMIs. In TCRdb, the 5' RACE reads were re-called with MiXCR into one record per CDR3 protein. The data hold tens of thousands of distinct CDR3 sequences, with 7.4% observed a single time. Study-wide results and caveats: Clones that expanded after primary vaccination mostly reappeared after the booster (less than 98% CD4, approximately 87% CD8).

This clonotype was found many times. Its antigen is not identified. The receptor was derived from a man younger than 35 who received the YFV17D yellow fever vaccine. The specimen comprised CD8+ T cells sorted from PBMCs, sampled less than 18 days after the first yellow fever vaccination. The rearrangement links TRBV5-1 to TRBJ1-1, with 10 positions matching TRBD1. The CDR3 protein is CASSWGTGVSEAFF. CDR3 DNA sequence: TGCGCCAGCAGCTGGGGGACAGGGGTTTCTGAAGCTTTCTTT.